This T cell receptor (beta chain) was captured in a study of cytomegalovirus exposure and HLA in healthy donors. Findings and limits, study-wide: Previous analysis showed most TCR beta V segments were productive about 87% or about 30% of the time. The study assumed roughly uniform donor sequencing depth for presence/absence analyses.

The CDR3 totals 14 residues. As for this clone: Its antigen remains unidentified.

PCR used 60 Vbeta primers and 13 Jbeta primers. Produced via immunoSEQ multiplex PCR; TCRdb's table is partial and in-frame only. The data contain 170,000 or so clones, over 70% of them singletons. This rearrangement joins TRBV12-2 to TRBJ2-4; TRBD1 is taken as the D call from the table, unchecked against the DNA. TRBV12-2 is reported as a pseudogene. This TCR was sampled from a young woman in good health and CMV-seronegative. Sequenced sample: PBMCs. The CDR3 coding sequence is TGTGCAAGTCGCTTAGGGGGCCTCAAAAACATTCAGTACTTC. Translation gives CASRLGGLKNIQYF.